Each of the 22 T cell receptor beta chains below was sequenced from the same sample in a study of T cells in Graves' hyperthyroidism and ophthalmopathy. TCR beta CDR3 regions were amplified from RNA transcripts. The TCR CDR3 first-round RT-PCR relied on the HTBI primer set. TCRdb re-analysed the multiplex PCR reads in MiXCR, keeping a single row per CDR3 protein. The sample lists 300,000 to 350,000 distinct CDR3 sequences; roughly 23% were seen once. The sample consisted of blood. The receptors derive from a woman between 45 and 65 years old with Graves' hyperthyroidism.

The chain couples TRBV12-3 or TRBV12-4 to TRBJ1-6; D is unresolved. Trimming stripped 6 bases from V and 3 bases from J, with 9 bases between. This CDR3 contains 14 residues. The CDR3 region has the DNA TGTGCCAGCAGGGGAGGAGACTATAATTCACCCCTCCACTTT. As protein: CASRGGDYNSPLHF.

V usage is TRBV24-1 and J usage is TRBJ1-5, with no clear D. Germline V gene sequence: CDR1 KGHDR, CDR2 SFDVKD. CDR3 length: 13 amino acids. V was shortened by 4 bases and J by 8 bases, with 11 bases between the two germline ends. This CDR3 is CATSDPTVEPQHF. In nucleotides, the CDR3 is TGTGCCACCAGTGACCCCACCGTAGAGCCCCAGCATTTT.

The chain employs TRBV7-2 and TRBJ1-2, with 7 bases matching TRBD1. Germline loops: CDR1 SGHTA, CDR2 FQGNSA. Germline trimming cut 3 bases from V and 8 bases from J; bases unmatched to any gene: 6. The CDR3 extends over 13 amino acids. CDR3 amino acids: CASSFTGEGGYTF. Written as DNA, the CDR3 is TGTGCCAGCAGCTTTACAGGGGAAGGAGGCTACACCTTC.

This clonotype was seen repeatedly, ten times or more. The rearrangement uses TRBV14 and TRBJ2-1, with TRBD2 matching 13 bases. The CDR3 extends over 20 amino acids. J was trimmed by 1 base and V by 4 bases; bases with no gene match: 13. The germline V gene has CDR1 SGHDN and CDR2 FVKESK. DNA of the CDR3: TGTGCCAGCAGCCCCCGGCGTATTGGGACTAGCGGGACTTCCTACAATGAGCAGTTCTTC. It codes for CASSPRRIGTSGTSYNEQFF.

This clonotype was detected only a few times. A read error may produce the germline difference seen at one junction end. The genes are TRBV3-1 and TRBJ1-1; D perhaps matches TRBD1 (5 bases). This CDR3 contains 12 residues. Germline-derived CDR1 and CDR2 are LGHDT and YNNKEL (reference sequence). The DNA of the CDR3 is TGTGCCAGCGGGACCATGAACACTGAAGCTCTCTTT. Translating it yields CASGTMNTEALF.

This clonotype was detected many times. It may be a read error: a sequence one base away is much more abundant. This sequence joins TRBV12-3 or TRBV12-4 and TRBJ2-7; D remains ambiguous. CDR3 length equals 14 residues. CDR3 in amino acids: CASSTDLEFNDQYF. In nucleotides, the CDR3 is TGTGCCAGCAGCACGGACCTGGAATTTAACGACCAGTACTTC.

The J gene is TRBJ2-2, the V gene TRBV4-1, with D perhaps matching TRBD1 (6 bases). Germline V lookup: CDR1 MGHRA, CDR2 YSYEKL. The CDR3 has 16 amino acids. Deletions cut 6 bases from V and 0 bases from J, with 14 bases between. The CDR3 sequence: CASSLRDTTNTGELFF. CDR3 nucleotide sequence: TGCGCCAGCAGTCTCCGGGACACAACGAACACCGGGGAGCTGTTTTTT.

This clonotype has at least ten counts. The chain has TRBV7-9 and TRBJ2-2; 11 nucleotides match TRBD2. This CDR3 spans 17 amino acids. The J segment lost 0 bases and the V segment lost 5 bases, leaving 5 bases of the junction unmatched. The germline V gene encodes CDR1 SEHNR and CDR2 FQNEAQ (reference sequence). The CDR3 loop is CASSPRLAGTNTGELFF. The CDR3 DNA sequence: TGTGCCAGCAGCCCTAGACTAGCGGGGACGAACACCGGGGAGCTGTTTTTT.

This clonotype appeared many times. The chain has TRBV10-3 and TRBJ1-1; 7 bases fit TRBD1. From germline, CDR1 is ENHRY and CDR2 SYGVKD. The ends lost 6 bases at V and 0 bases at J; junction bases unmatched: 1. The length of the CDR3 is 13 residues. This CDR3 is CAIRGGMNTEAFF. The CDR3 bases are TGTGCCATCAGAGGGGGCATGAACACTGAAGCTTTCTTT.

There are many counts of this clonotype. The gene calls are TRBV5-1 and TRBJ1-1, with D tentatively TRBD1 (6 bases). Germline V gives CDR1 SGHRS, CDR2 YFSETQ. The CDR3 covers 14 residues. V lost 1 base and J 5 bases, leaving 12 bases between the germline ends. The CDR3 sequence is CASSLSQGGTEAFF. CDR3 sequence (DNA): TGCGCCAGCAGCTTGTCACAGGGAGGGACTGAAGCTTTCTTT.

This chain links TRBV14 with TRBJ2-3, with D possibly matching TRBD2 (6 bases). Trimming stripped 1 base from V and 11 bases from J, with 13 bases between. CDR1 and CDR2 (germline): SGHDN, FVKESK. The CDR3 is 13 amino acids. CDR3 nucleotide sequence: TGTGCCAGCAGCCAAGCGTCGGACTATAAGCAGTATTTT. It encodes CASSQASDYKQYF.

This chain joins TRBV6-1 and TRBJ2-7; tentative D call: TRBD1 (6 bases). Germline loops: CDR1 MNHNS, CDR2 SASEGT. Trimming pared 5 bases from V and 1 base from J, leaving 15 bases between. This CDR3 comprises 15 residues. This CDR3 is CASSSDRTYSYEQYF. DNA for the CDR3: TGTGCCAGCAGTTCCGACAGGACGTATTCCTACGAGCAGTACTTC.

The gene calls are TRBV20-1 and TRBJ1-2; D uncertain. The ends were cut back, 0 bases at V and 1 base at J, with 9 bases in the middle. CDR1 DFQATT and CDR2 SNEGSKA come from the germline V gene (reference sequence). The CDR3 spans 14 residues. The CDR3 nucleotides are TGCAGTGCTAGAGATAGTAAGAGTAACTATGGCTACACCTTC. It is translated as CSARDSKSNYGYTF.

There are many counts of this clonotype. A junction end diverges from the germline sequence, so it may reflect a read error. The rearrangement joins TRBV7-7 to TRBJ2-5; TRBD2 might be the D (5 bases). The CDR3 is 13 residues long. CDR1 is SSHAT and CDR2 is FNYEAQ in the germline V gene (reference sequence). This chain's CDR3 is CASSGAVRETQYF. DNA of the CDR3: TGTGCTAGCAGCGGTGCAGTGCGGGAGACCCAGTACTTC.

The gene calls are TRBV15 and TRBJ1-4; possible D gene TRBD1, 6 bases. Trimming took 1 base from V and 3 from J, leaving 9 bases between them. The germline V gene encodes CDR1 LNHNV and CDR2 YYDKDF (reference sequence). The CDR3 has 15 amino acids. The CDR3 reads CATSRGEGANEKLFF. In nucleotides, the CDR3 is TGTGCCACCAGCAGAGGGGAGGGGGCTAATGAAAAACTGTTTTTT.

This sequence joins TRBV10-3 and TRBJ2-3; 8 bases are a match to TRBD2. The germline V gene encodes CDR1 ENHRY and CDR2 SYGVKD. The V gene end was trimmed by 6 bases and the J gene end by 1 base; junction bases not matched to a gene: 6. This CDR3 comprises 15 residues. This CDR3 reads CAIRKREFGTDTQYF. CDR3 in DNA: TGTGCCATCAGAAAGCGGGAGTTTGGCACAGATACGCAGTATTTT.

This clonotype was seen once. The CDR3 region is CASSLDSTSYEQYF. Here the CDR3 DNA reads TGCGCCAGCAGCTTGGATTCAACTTCCTACGAGCAGTACTTC. V gene TRBV5-1 combines with J gene TRBJ2-7, with D uncertain. The CDR3 has 14 amino acids. Germline V gene lookup returns CDR1 SGHRS and CDR2 YFSETQ. Trimming removed 0 bases at V and 1 base at J, with 8 bases between.

This clonotype has a handful of counts. The chain carries TRBV6-1 and TRBJ2-1, with 15 bases that match TRBD2. The CDR3 consists of 16 residues. The V gene end was trimmed by 5 bases and the J gene end by 9 bases; junction bases not matched to a gene: 8. Per germline, CDR1 MNHNS and CDR2 SASEGT. The CDR3 DNA sequence: TGTGCCAGCAGTTCATGGACTAGCGGGGGGGTGGGTGAGCAGTTCTTC. Amino acid sequence: CASSSWTSGGVGEQFF.

This clonotype was counted ten times or more. V usage is TRBV20-1 and J usage is TRBJ2-2, with a possible D match to TRBD1 (5 bases). Germline V gene lookup returns CDR1 DFQATT and CDR2 SNEGSKA (reference sequence). V was pared by 3 bases and J by 4 bases, with 9 bases between. The CDR3 runs to 13 residues. DNA of the CDR3: TGCAGTGCTAGTGACCAGGGCACCGGGGAGCTGTTTTTT. It specifies CSASDQGTGELFF.

The rearrangement uses TRBV12-3 or TRBV12-4 and TRBJ2-1, with 8 bases lining up with TRBD1. After removal of 7 bases from V and 6 bases from J, the junction contained 8 bases not matched to a gene. The length of the CDR3 is 14 residues. CDR3 sequence (DNA): TGTGCCAGCAACCCCCGGGACAGGAGCAATGAGCAGTTCTTC. Translation gives CASNPRDRSNEQFF.

Ten or more counts support this clonotype. J is TRBJ2-3 and V is TRBV4-1, with 7 positions matching TRBD2. The V segment lost 1 base and the J segment 6 bases; nucleotides outside the gene matches: 7. The length of the CDR3 is 15 residues. Germline V lookup: CDR1 MGHRA, CDR2 YSYEKL. The CDR3 bases are TGCGCCAGCAGCCAAGTCGGCGTCGGGGGGGATACGCAGTATTTT. Its translation: CASSQVGVGGDTQYF.

This clonotype was counted many times. The chain links TRBV11-2 to TRBJ2-7, with D uncertain. The CDR3 length is 11 residues. Germline CDR1 SGHAT, CDR2 FQNNGV. The germline V and J ends were trimmed by 3 bases and 6 bases, with 6 bases remaining between them. The CDR3 region has the DNA TGTGCCAGCAGCTTCGACATCGAGCAGTACTTC. It codes for CASSFDIEQYF. The variable domain in full, with the rest retrieved from reference TRBV11-2 and TRBJ2-7, is EAGVAQSPRYKIIEKRQSVAFWCNPISGHATLYWYQQILGQGPKLLIQFQNNGVVDDSQLPKDRFSAERLKGVDSTLKIQPAKLEDSAVYLCASSFDIEQYFGPGTRLTVT.